This T cell receptor beta chain was identified during a study of beta chain features in type 1 diabetes. Study as a whole: Researchers looked at 85 million to 110 million sorted cells across all samples. Study-wide results and limits: Fewer junction insertions and more nucleotide deletions appeared in type 1 diabetes patients. PCR might favor shorter templates, but any such skew would affect patients and controls equally.

Expressed TCRB transcripts were sequenced after all isolated RNA was converted to cDNA. Data came from immunoSEQ multiplex PCR; TCRdb stores just in-frame clones and leaves some out. The sample lists 150,000 to 200,000 clones; 13% were seen once. In regard to this clone: Its antigen is undetermined.

The J segment lost 1 base and the V segment lost 10 bases, leaving 20 bases of the junction unmatched. The CDR3 runs 18 residues. The germline CDR1 and CDR2 sequences are MGHDK and SYGVNS. The sample consisted of central memory CD4+ T cells from blood. This sequence originates from a woman under 30 in good health. The V call is TRBV25-1, the J call TRBJ2-5, with TRBD1 matching 8 bases. The CDR3 region has the DNA TGTGCCACCATGGCCGCCAGGGGGCAATTGACCGGCCAAGAGACCCAGTACTTC. This gives the protein CATMAARGQLTGQETQYF.